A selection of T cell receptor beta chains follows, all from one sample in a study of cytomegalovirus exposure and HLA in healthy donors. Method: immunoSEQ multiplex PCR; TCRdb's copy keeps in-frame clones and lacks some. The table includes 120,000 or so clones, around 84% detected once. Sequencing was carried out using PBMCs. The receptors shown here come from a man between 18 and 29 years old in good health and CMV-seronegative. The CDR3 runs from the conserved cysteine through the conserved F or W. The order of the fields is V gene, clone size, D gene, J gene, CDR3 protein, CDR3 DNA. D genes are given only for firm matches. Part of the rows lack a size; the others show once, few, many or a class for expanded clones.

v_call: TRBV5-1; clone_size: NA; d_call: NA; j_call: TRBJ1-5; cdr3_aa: CASSPGAATGDQPQHF; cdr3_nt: TGCGCCAGCAGCCCTGGAGCAGCAACCGGGGATCAGCCCCAGCATTTT
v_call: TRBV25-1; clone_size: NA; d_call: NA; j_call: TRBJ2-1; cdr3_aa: CASSEGAGEQFF; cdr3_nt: TGTGCCAGCAGTGAAGGGGCAGGTGAGCAGTTCTTC
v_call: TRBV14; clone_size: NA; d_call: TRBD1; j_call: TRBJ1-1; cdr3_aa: CASSLYRGTEAFF; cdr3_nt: TGTGCCAGCAGCCTGTACAGGGGCACTGAAGCTTTCTTT
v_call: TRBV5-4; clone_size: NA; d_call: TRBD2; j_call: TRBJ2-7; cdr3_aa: CASSLLGGSSYEQYF; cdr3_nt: TGTGCCAGCAGCTTGTTGGGGGGGAGCTCCTACGAGCAGTACTTC
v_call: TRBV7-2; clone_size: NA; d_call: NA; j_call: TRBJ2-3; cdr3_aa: CASSLDVGTDTQYF; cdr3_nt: TGTGCCAGCAGCTTAGACGTCGGTACAGATACGCAGTATTTT
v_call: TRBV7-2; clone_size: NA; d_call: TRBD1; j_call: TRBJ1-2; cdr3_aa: CASSTGQGLYGYTF; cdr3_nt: TGTGCCAGCAGCACAGGACAGGGCCTATATGGCTACACCTTC
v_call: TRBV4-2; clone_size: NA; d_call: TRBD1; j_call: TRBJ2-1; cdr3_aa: CASSRRLGQDNEQFF; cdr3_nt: TGTGCCAGCAGCCGTCGTTTGGGACAGGATAATGAGCAGTTCTTC
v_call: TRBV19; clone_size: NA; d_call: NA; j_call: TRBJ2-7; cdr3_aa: CASSVPDNSYEQYF; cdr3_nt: TGTGCCAGTAGTGTACCGGACAACTCCTACGAGCAGTACTTC
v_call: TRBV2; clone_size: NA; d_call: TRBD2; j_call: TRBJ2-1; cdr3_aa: CASLSGGRNEQFF; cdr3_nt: TGTGCCAGCCTCAGCGGGGGGAGGAATGAGCAGTTCTTC
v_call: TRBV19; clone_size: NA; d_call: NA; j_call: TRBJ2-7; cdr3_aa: CASRDRSGAYEQYF; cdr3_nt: TGTGCCAGTAGAGACCGATCAGGGGCCTACGAGCAGTACTTC
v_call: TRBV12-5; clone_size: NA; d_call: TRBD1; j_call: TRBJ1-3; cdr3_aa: CASGHLQGAGNTIYF; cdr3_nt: TGTGCTAGTGGTCACCTACAGGGGGCCGGAAACACCATATATTTT
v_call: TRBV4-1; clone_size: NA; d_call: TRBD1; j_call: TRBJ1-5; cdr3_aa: CASSPTGQANGQPQHF; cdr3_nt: TGCGCCAGCAGCCCGACCGGACAGGCAAACGGGCAGCCCCAGCATTTT
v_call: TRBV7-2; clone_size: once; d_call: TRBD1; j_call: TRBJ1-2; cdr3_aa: CASSLALGGGLSYTF; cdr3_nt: TGTGCCAGCAGCTTAGCGCTAGGGGGCGGGTTAAGCTACACCTTC
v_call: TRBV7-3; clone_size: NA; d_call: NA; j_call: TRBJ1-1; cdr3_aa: CASSRNGGKWRDTEAFF; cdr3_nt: TGTGCCAGCAGCAGAAACGGGGGGAAGTGGCGAGACACTGAAGCTTTCTTT
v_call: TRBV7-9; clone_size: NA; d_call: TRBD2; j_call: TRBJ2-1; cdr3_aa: CASSPSGGAGEQFF; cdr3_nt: TGTGCCAGCAGTCCTAGCGGGGGGGCAGGTGAGCAGTTCTTC
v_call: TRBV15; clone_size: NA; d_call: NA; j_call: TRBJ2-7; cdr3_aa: CATRRDKGFSYEQYF; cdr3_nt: TGTGCCACCAGACGGGATAAGGGATTCTCCTACGAGCAGTACTTC
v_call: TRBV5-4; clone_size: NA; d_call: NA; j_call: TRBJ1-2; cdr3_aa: CASSLLARGGYTF; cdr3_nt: TGTGCCAGCAGCTTACTTGCCAGAGGGGGCTACACCTTC
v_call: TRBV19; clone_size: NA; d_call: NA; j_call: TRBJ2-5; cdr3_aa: CASSSSWGEGTQYF; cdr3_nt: TGTGCCAGTAGTTCAAGCTGGGGGGAAGGGACCCAGTACTTC
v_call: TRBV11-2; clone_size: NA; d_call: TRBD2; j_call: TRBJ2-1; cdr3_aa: CASSLGPLTSGGSYNEQFF; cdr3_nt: TGTGCCAGCAGCTTAGGGCCCCTGACTAGCGGGGGGTCCTACAATGAGCAGTTCTTC
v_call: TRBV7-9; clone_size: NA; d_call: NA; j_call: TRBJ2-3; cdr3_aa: CASSLGASDGTDTQYF; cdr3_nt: TGTGCCAGCAGCTTAGGGGCTAGCGATGGCACAGATACGCAGTATTTT
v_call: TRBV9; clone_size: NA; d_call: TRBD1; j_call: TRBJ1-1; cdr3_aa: CASSAGQGAITEAFF; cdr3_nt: TGTGCCAGCAGCGCCGGACAGGGGGCAATCACTGAAGCTTTCTTT
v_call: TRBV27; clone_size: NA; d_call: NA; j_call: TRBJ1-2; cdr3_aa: CASSGGRGQYGDGYTF; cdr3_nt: TGTGCCAGCAGTGGTGGTCGTGGGCAATACGGGGATGGCTACACCTTC
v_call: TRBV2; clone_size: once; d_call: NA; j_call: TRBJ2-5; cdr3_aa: CASSRPGLLKEQYF; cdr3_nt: TGTGCCAGCAGTCGACCGGGACTCCTTAAGGAGCAGTACTTC
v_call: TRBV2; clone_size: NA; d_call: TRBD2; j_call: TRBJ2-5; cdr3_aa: CASGLGSSGAQETQYF; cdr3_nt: TGTGCCAGTGGCCTGGGGTCTAGCGGGGCTCAAGAGACCCAGTACTTC
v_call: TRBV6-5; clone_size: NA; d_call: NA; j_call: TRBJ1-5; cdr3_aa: CASSPQGYSNQPQHF; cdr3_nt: TGTGCCAGCAGCCCACAGGGATATAGCAATCAGCCCCAGCATTTT
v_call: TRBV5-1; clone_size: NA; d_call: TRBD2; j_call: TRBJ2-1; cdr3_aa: CASSFVAGEYNEQFF; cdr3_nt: TGCGCCAGCAGCTTCGTGGCGGGGGAGTACAATGAGCAGTTCTTC
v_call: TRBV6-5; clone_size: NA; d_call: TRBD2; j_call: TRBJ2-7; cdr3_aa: CASSYGGGGKNEQYF; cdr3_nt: TGTGCCAGCAGTTATGGGGGCGGGGGGAAGAACGAGCAGTACTTC
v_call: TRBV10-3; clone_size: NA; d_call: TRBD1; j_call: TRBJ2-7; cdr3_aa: CAIGTGQLPYEQYF; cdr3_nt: TGTGCCATCGGCACGGGACAGCTACCCTACGAGCAGTACTTC
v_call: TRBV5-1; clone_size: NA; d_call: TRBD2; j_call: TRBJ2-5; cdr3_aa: CASSTGGGLGVEETQYF; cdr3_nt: TGCGCCAGCAGCACCGGGGGGGGCCTAGGGGTGGAAGAGACCCAGTACTTC
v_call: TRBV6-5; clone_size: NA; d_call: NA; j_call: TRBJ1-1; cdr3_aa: CASSEGENTEAFF; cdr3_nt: TGTGCCAGCAGTGAGGGAGAGAACACTGAAGCTTTCTTT
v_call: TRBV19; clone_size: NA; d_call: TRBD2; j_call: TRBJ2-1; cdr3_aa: CASTSPYGLAGTNSYNEQFF; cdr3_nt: TGTGCCAGTACCTCCCCGTACGGACTAGCGGGGACGAACTCCTACAATGAGCAGTTCTTC
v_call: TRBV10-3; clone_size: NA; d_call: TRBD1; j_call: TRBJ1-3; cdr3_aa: CAISQDRTGNTIYF; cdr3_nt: TGTGCCATCAGCCAGGACAGGACTGGAAACACCATATATTTT
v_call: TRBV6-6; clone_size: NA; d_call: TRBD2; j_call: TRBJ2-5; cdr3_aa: CASSYGSGRQETQYF; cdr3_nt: TGTGCCAGCAGTTACGGTAGCGGGCGCCAAGAGACCCAGTACTTC
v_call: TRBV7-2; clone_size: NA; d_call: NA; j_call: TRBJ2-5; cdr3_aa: CASSRSTTTQETQYF; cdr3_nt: TGTGCCAGCAGCCGATCAACTACGACCCAAGAGACCCAGTACTTC
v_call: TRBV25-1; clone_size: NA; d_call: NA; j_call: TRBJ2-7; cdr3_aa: CASTENRFPYEQYF; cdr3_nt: TGTGCCAGCACTGAAAACAGATTCCCCTACGAGCAGTACTTC